These 3 T cell receptor beta chains came from one sample sequenced in a study of OX40 agonist ivuxolimab in advanced cancers. Clones were read by immunoSEQ multiplex PCR, and TCRdb kept only the in-frame ones, dropping some. The sample consists of 30,000 to 45,000 clones, 80% to 95% of them appearing once. The source material was CD4+ or CD8+ T cells sorted from blood, sampled in a trial of the OX40 agonist ivuxolimab. These receptor sequences come from an adult with an advanced solid tumor such as melanoma, head and neck, liver or kidney cancer.

This sequence joins TRBV29-1 and TRBJ2-7, with TRBD1 matching 10 bases. The V gene end was trimmed by 7 bases and the J gene end by 5 bases; junction bases not matched to a gene: 5. The length of the CDR3 is 12 residues. The germline V gene encodes CDR1 SQVTM and CDR2 ANQGSEA. CDR3 sequence (DNA): TGCAGCGCCGGGGACAGGGGCGACGAGCAGTACTTC. It yields the protein CSAGDRGDEQYF.

This clone has a single count. This chain uses TRBV7-9 with TRBJ2-7; 9 bases line up with TRBD2. V lost 2 bases to trimming and J lost 2 bases; unmatched junction nucleotides: 1. CDR3 size: 14 residues. Per germline, CDR1 SEHNR and CDR2 FQNEAQ (reference sequence). CDR3 residues: CASSLLAGTYEQYF. Here the CDR3 DNA reads TGTGCCAGCAGCTTACTAGCGGGGACCTACGAGCAGTACTTC. Full variable domain (outside the CDR3, taken from reference TRBV7-9 and TRBJ2-7): DTGVSQNPRHKITKRGQNVTFRCDPISEHNRLYWYRQTLGQGPEFLTYFQNEAQLEKSRLLSDRFSAERPKGSFSTLEIQRTEQGDSAMYLCASSLLAGTYEQYFGPGTRLTVT.

V and J are TRBV27 and TRBJ2-4; 10 nucleotides line up with TRBD2. The CDR3 runs to 15 residues. The junction had 8 bases not matched to a gene; V was cut back by 7 bases and J by 5 bases. CDR1 is MNHEY, CDR2 SMNVEV, per germline (reference sequence). The CDR3 reads CASKRTSGWENIQYF. The CDR3 nucleotides are TGTGCCAGCAAAAGGACTAGCGGTTGGGAAAACATTCAGTACTTC.